These 10 T cell receptor beta chains were sequenced from one sample in a study of cytomegalovirus exposure and HLA in healthy donors. PCR employed 60 Vbeta and 13 Jbeta primers. Profiled with immunoSEQ multiplex PCR; TCRdb holds only in-frame clones, not every one. Counted here are approximately 220,000 clones, over 75% occurring once; the ten biggest clones make up roughly 1.9%. Source material: PBMCs. The receptor set was obtained from a man in his late teens or twenties in good health and CMV-seronegative.

This rearrangement joins TRBV20-1 to TRBJ1-1; no definite D call. Germline CDR1 and CDR2: DFQATT and SNEGSKA (reference sequence). This CDR3 spans 10 amino acids. CDR3 loop: CRAVNTEAFF. The DNA of the CDR3 is TGCAGGGCAGTGAACACTGAAGCTTTCTTT.

This clone was counted a few times. The chain uses TRBV10-3 and TRBJ2-7; TRBD2 matches at 8 bases. The CDR3 totals 13 residues. The V and J ends lost 7 bases and 5 bases, in that order; junction bases with no gene match: 7. Germline lookup yields CDR1 ENHRY and CDR2 SYGVKD. The CDR3 here is CAINTGGPDEQYF. The CDR3 region has the DNA TGTGCCATCAATACGGGAGGGCCTGACGAGCAGTACTTC.

The genes are TRBV6-5 and TRBJ1-6, with TRBD1 identical over 7 bases. The CDR3 covers 13 residues. Germline CDR1 MNHEY, CDR2 SVGAGI. V was clipped by 10 bases and J by 5 bases; unmatched bases: 5. CDR3 amino acids: CATRQGHNSPLHF. DNA for the CDR3: TGTGCCACTCGACAGGGACATAATTCACCCCTCCACTTT.

This chain connects TRBV5-4 to TRBJ2-5; 8 bases line up with TRBD1. CDR3 length equals 16 residues. Germline values: CDR1 SGHNT, CDR2 YYREEE (reference sequence). With 4 bases clipped from V and 4 bases from J, the junction kept 12 bases outside the gene matches. The CDR3 DNA follows: TGTGCCAGCAGCCCTAAGATGACAGGGGAGTCAGAGACCCAGTACTTC. Its translation is CASSPKMTGESETQYF.

On this clone: Other DNA variants within this sample encode the same CDR3. The genes are TRBV6-4 and TRBJ2-3; 10 positions agree with TRBD2. The V and J ends lost 2 bases and 2 bases, in that order; junction bases with no gene match: 1. Germline CDR1 reads MRHNA; CDR2 reads SNTAGT. The CDR3 length is 15 residues. For the CDR3, the DNA is TGTGCCAGCAGTGACAGCGGGGGGGCCACAGATACGCAGTATTTT. This gives the protein CASSDSGGATDTQYF.

The V call is TRBV4-3, the J call TRBJ2-6; no definite D call. The CDR3 has 16 residues. CDR1 and CDR2 from the germline V gene are LGHNA and YSLEER. Deletions cut 4 bases from V and 0 bases from J, with 10 bases between. The CDR3 sequence: CASSLWFGSGANVLTF. CDR3 DNA sequence: TGCGCCAGCAGCCTTTGGTTCGGCTCTGGGGCCAACGTCCTGACTTTC.

The rearrangement joins TRBV19 to TRBJ2-7; the match to TRBD2 covers 7 bases. V trimming: 7 bases; J trimming: 3 bases; junction bases outside the gene matches: 9. This CDR3 spans 14 amino acids. The germline gives CDR1 LNHDA, CDR2 SQIVND (reference sequence). CDR3 in amino acids: CASTSGGGDYEQYF. In DNA, the CDR3 is TGTGCCAGTACCAGTGGGGGGGGTGACTACGAGCAGTACTTC. The full variable domain, its missing parts supplied by reference TRBV19 and TRBJ2-7, is DGGITQSPKYLFRKEGQNVTLSCEQNLNHDAMYWYRQDPGQGLRLIYYSQIVNDFQKGDIAEGYSVSREKKESFPLTVTSAQKNPTAFYLCASTSGGGDYEQYFGPGTRLTVT.

For the CDR3, the DNA is TGTGCCAGCAGTTTGGCAGGGGGCTGGGTTAGGGAGCAGTACTTC. Encoded protein: CASSLAGGWVREQYF. The chain couples TRBV7-8 to TRBJ2-7; 8 positions match TRBD1. The J segment lost 7 bases and the V segment lost 6 bases, leaving 14 bases of the junction unmatched. The CDR3 totals 15 residues. Germline CDR1 is SGHVS and CDR2 is FQNEAQ.

This clone was picked up one time. The chain employs TRBV6-5 and TRBJ1-6; TRBD1 agrees at 10 bases. CDR1 is MNHEY and CDR2 is SVGAGI in the germline V gene. This CDR3 has 14 residues. The V gene end was trimmed by 5 bases and the J gene end by 9 bases; junction bases not matched to a gene: 4. CDR3 in DNA: TGTGCCAGCAGTCCGACAGGGGGCACTTCACCCCTCCACTTT. Translating gives CASSPTGGTSPLHF.

This clone has only a few counts. The chain employs TRBV5-1 and TRBJ2-5; no reliable D call. Germline V CDR1 and CDR2: SGHRS, YFSETQ. The germline V and J ends were trimmed by 4 bases and 1 base, with 14 bases remaining between them. The CDR3 extends over 15 amino acids. The CDR3 spells CASSPFPGGQETQYF. The CDR3 bases are TGCGCCAGCAGCCCGTTCCCCGGCGGCCAAGAGACCCAGTACTTC. Filled out from reference TRBV5-1 and TRBJ2-5, the complete variable domain reads KAGVTQTPRYLIKTRGQQVTLSCSPISGHRSVSWYQQTPGQGLQFLFEYFSETQRNKGNFPGRFSGRQFSNSRSEMNVSTLELGDSALYLCASSPFPGGQETQYFGPGTRLLVL.